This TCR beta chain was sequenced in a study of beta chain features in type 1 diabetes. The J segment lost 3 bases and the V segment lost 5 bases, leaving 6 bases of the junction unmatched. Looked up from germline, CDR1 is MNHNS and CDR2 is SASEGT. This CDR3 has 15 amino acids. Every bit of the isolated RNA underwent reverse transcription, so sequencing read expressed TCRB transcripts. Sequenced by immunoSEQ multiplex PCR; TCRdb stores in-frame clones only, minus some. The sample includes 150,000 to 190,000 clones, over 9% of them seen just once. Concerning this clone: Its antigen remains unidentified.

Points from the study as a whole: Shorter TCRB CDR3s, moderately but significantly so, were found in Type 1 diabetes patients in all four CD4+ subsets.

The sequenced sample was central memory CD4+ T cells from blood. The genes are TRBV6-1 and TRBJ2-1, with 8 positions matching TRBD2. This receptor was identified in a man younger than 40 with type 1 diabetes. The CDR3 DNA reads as TGTGCCAGCAGTTTTAGCGGGATTCTCTACAATGAGCAGTTCTTC. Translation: CASSFSGILYNEQFF.